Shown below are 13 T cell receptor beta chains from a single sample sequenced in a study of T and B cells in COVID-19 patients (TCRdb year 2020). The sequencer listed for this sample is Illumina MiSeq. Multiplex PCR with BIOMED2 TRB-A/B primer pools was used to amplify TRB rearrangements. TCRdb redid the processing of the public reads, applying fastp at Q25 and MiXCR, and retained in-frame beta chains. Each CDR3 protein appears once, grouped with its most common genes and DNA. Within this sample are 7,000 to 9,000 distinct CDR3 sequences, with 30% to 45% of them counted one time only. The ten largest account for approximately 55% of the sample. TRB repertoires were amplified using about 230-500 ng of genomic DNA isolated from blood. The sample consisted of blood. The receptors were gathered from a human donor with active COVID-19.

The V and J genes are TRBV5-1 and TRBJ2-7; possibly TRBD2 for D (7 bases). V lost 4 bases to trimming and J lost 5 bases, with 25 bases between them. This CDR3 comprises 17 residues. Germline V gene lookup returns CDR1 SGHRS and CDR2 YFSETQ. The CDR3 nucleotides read TGCGCCAGCAGCGTGGGTCCTAGGGGGGGAGGGGATGACGAGCAGTACTTC. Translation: CASSVGPRGGGDDEQYF.

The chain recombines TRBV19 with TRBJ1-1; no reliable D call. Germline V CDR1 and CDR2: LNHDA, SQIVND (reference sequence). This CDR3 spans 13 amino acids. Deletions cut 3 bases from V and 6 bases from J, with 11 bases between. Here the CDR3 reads CASSIYVRAEAFF. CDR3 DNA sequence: TGTGCCAGTAGTATTTATGTGAGAGCTGAAGCTTTCTTT.

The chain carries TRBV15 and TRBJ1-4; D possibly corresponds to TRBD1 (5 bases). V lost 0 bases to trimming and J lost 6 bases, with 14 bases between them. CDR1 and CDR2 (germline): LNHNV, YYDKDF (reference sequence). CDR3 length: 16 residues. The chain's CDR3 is CATSRDRRGADEKLFF. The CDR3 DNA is TGTGCCACCAGCAGAGATCGAAGGGGCGCCGATGAAAAACTGTTTTTT.

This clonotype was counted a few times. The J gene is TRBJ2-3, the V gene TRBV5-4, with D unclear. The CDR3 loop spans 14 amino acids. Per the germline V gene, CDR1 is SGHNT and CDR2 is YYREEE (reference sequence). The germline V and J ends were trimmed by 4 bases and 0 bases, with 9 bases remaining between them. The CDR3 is CASSPIASTDTQYF. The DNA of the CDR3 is TGTGCCAGCAGCCCCATCGCTAGCACAGATACGCAGTATTTT.

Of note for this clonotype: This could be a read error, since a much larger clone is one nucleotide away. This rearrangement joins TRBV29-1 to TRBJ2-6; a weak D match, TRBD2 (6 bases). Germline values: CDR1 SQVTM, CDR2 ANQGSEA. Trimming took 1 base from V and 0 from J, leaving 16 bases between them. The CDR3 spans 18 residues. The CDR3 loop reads CSVEALGRCYSGANVLTF. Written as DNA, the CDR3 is TGCAGCGTTGAAGCCCTTGGGAGGTGCTACTCTGGGGCCAACGTCCTGACTTTC.

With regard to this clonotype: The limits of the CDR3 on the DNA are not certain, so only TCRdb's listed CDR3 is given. CDR3 residues: CISVPAALGGGSSQYF. The J gene is TRBJ2-3, the V gene TRBV7-5; the D call in the table, TRBD2, was not verified against the DNA. TRBV7-5 constitutes a pseudogene. The CDR3 adds up to 16 amino acids, both ends counted.

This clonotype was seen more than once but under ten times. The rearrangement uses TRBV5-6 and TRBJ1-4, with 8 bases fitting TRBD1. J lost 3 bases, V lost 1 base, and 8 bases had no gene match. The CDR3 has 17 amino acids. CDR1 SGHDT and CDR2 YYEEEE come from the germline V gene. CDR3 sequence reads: CASSLLNAGGPNEKLFF. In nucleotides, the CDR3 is TGTGCCAGCAGCTTGCTTAACGCAGGGGGCCCTAATGAAAAACTGTTTTTT.

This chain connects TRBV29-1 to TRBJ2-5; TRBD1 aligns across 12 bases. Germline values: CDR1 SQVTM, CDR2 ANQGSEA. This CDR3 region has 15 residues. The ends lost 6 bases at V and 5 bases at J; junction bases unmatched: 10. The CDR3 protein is CSVLAGTGGRETQYF. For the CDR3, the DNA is TGCAGCGTCCTGGCCGGGACAGGGGGCAGGGAGACCCAGTACTTC.

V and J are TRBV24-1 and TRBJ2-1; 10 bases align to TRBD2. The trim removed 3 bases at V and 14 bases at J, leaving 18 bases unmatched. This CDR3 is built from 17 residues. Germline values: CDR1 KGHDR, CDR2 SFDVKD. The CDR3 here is CATSDAAGTSALSVEFF. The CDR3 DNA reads TGTGCCACCAGTGATGCGGCAGGGACTAGCGCCCTATCGGTTGAGTTCTTC.

CDR3 in amino acids: CASSLSLQSYNEQFF. Here the CDR3 DNA reads TGCGCCAGCAGCTTGTCCTTACAGTCCTACAATGAGCAGTTCTTC. The J gene is TRBJ2-1, the V gene TRBV5-1; D gene unclear. Per germline, CDR1 SGHRS and CDR2 YFSETQ. This CDR3 contains 15 residues. Trimming removed 1 base from V and 1 base from J, with 9 bases in between.

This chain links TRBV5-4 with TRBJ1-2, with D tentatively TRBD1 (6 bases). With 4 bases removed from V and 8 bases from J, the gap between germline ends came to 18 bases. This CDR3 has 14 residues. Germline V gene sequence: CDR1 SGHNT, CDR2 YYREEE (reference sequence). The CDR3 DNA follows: TGTGCCAGCAGCAGGGACAACCGAGAACAAGGCTACACCTTC. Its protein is CASSRDNREQGYTF.

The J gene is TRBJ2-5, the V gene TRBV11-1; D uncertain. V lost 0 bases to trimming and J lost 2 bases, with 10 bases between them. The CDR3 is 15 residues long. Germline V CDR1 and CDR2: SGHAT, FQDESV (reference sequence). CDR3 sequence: CASSLALGLQETQYF. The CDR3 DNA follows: TGTGCCAGCAGCTTAGCTTTGGGCCTACAAGAGACCCAGTACTTC.

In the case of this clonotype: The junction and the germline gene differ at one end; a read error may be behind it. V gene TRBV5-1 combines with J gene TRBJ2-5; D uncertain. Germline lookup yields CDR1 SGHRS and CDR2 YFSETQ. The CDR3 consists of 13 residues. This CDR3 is CASSLEVRETQYF. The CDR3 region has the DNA TGTGCCAGCAGCTTAGAGGTGCGAGAGACCCAGTACTTC.